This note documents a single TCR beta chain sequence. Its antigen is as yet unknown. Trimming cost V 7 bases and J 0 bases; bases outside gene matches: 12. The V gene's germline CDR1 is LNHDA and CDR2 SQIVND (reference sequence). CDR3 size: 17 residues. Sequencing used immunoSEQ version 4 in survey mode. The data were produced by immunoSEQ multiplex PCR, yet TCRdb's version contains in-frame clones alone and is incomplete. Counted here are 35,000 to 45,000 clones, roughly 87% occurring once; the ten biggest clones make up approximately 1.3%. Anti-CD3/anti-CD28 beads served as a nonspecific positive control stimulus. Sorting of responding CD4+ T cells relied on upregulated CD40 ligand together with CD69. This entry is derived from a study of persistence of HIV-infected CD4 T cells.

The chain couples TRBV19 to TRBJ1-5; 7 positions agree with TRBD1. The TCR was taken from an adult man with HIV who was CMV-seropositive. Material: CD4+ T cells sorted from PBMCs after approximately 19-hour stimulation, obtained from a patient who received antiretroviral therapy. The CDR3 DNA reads TGTGCCAGTACTATGAGGGGACAGACCTATAGCAATCAGCCCCAGCATTTT. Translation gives CASTMRGQTYSNQPQHF.